These T cell receptor beta chains were read from a single sample in a study of spatial heterogeneity in lung cancer. TCRdb redid the calling of the 5' RACE reads with MiXCR, one entry per CDR3 protein. The table has 10,000 or so distinct CDR3 sequences, about 6% seen once. This specimen was lung tumor tissue, taken at surgery. The source of these receptors is a female donor with early-stage non-small cell lung cancer. CDR3s include the opening cysteine and the closing phenylalanine or tryptophan. D genes are given only for firm matches. Size is omitted from some rows. Given values are once, few, many or a class for expanded clones.

>.|TRBJ2-5|.|TRBV5-1
TGCGCCAGCAGCCCATCCGGGGAGGCCCGCTGGCCGACCCAGTACTTC
CASSPSGEARWPTQYF
>TRBD1|TRBJ1-5|medium-sized|TRBV6-6
TGTGCCAGCAGTTCGGGGCAGGGGGAGAATAGCAATCAGCCCCAGCATTTT
CASSSGQGENSNQPQHF
>TRBD2|TRBJ2-5|many|TRBV5-1
TGCGCCAGCAGCTTGGTAGTAGCGGGGTACCAAGAGACCCAGTACTTC
CASSLVVAGYQETQYF
>TRBD1|TRBJ2-6|.|TRBV6-1
TGTGCCAGCAGAACAGGGGGCTCTGGGGCCAACGTCCTGACTTTC
CASRTGGSGANVLTF
>.|TRBJ2-7|many|TRBV5-5
TGTGCCAGCAGCACAGTATTCCCACGGCCTTCCCCCGAGCAGTACTTC
CASSTVFPRPSPEQYF
>TRBD2|TRBJ2-5|many|TRBV29-1
TGCAGCGTTGATTCCGGTCTAGCGGGGAAGGCCCAGTACTTC
CSVDSGLAGKAQYF
>.|TRBJ2-3|medium-sized|TRBV5-4
TGTGCCAGCAGCAGTTGGGATACGCAGTATTTT
CASSSWDTQYF
>.|TRBJ2-2|many|TRBV7-2
TGTGCCAGCAGCTTCCAGGGGCGGGGCGCCGGGGAGCTGTTTTTT
CASSFQGRGAGELFF
>TRBD1|TRBJ2-5|.|TRBV10-1
TGCGCCAGCAGCACCGGGACAGCAGAGACCCAGTACTTC
CASSTGTAETQYF
>TRBD2|TRBJ2-5|medium-sized|TRBV12-3/TRBV12-4
TGTGCCAGCAGTCCTAGCGGGGCGGGGCAAGAGACCCAGTACTTC
CASSPSGAGQETQYF
>.|TRBJ2-3|many|TRBV27
TGTGCCAGCAGCCCTATGGGGCCGCCTTGGGATACGCAGTATTTT
CASSPMGPPWDTQYF
>.|TRBJ2-3|.|TRBV7-3
TGTGCCAGCAGCTTATCAGGGAGCGCAGATACGCAGTATTTT
CASSLSGSADTQYF
>.|TRBJ2-5|.|TRBV29-1
TGCAGCGTTGTTGGAACGGCCCGGGGGACCCAGTACTTC
CSVVGTARGTQYF
>TRBD1|TRBJ1-1|.|TRBV20-1
TGCAGTGCTAGAGCGGAGACAGGGGTCACTGAAGCTTTCTTT
CSARAETGVTEAFF
>.|TRBJ1-1|many|TRBV29-1
TGCAGCGTCAGGACGAACACTGAAGCTTTCTTT
CSVRTNTEAFF
>TRBD1|TRBJ2-7|few|TRBV10-3
TGTGCCATCAGGTTGACAGGGGCGGACGAGCAGTACTTC
CAIRLTGADEQYF
>.|TRBJ2-1|many|TRBV12-3/TRBV12-4
TGTGCCAGCAGTTTAGCTGGGTCTACCGGTAGCTCCTACAATGAGCAGTTCTTC
CASSLAGSTGSSYNEQFF
>TRBD2|TRBJ2-5|many|TRBV30
TGTGCCTGGAGTAGTCAGCGGGAAGAGTGGGTGACCCAGTACTTC
CAWSSQREEWVTQYF
>TRBD2|TRBJ2-3|medium-sized|TRBV7-3
TGTGCCAGCAGCTTAGCGGGGGGCCTAGATACGCAGTATTTT
CASSLAGGLDTQYF
>.|TRBJ1-1|many|TRBV14
TGTGCCAGCAGCCAAGGGGGAGGTGAAGCTTTCTTT
CASSQGGGEAFF
>.|TRBJ1-2|medium-sized|TRBV20-1
TGCAGTGCCGAGGGAGGACAGAACAGGGACGGCTACACCTTC
CSAEGGQNRDGYTF
>.|TRBJ2-5|many|TRBV12-3/TRBV12-4
TGTGCCAGCAGCAGACAGTACCAAGAGACCCAGTACTTC
CASSRQYQETQYF
>.|TRBJ1-4|once|TRBV7-2
TGTGCCAGCTCGTCGCAGGGAGAAAAACTGTTTTTT
CASSSQGEKLFF
>TRBD1|TRBJ2-1|many|TRBV5-1
TGCGCCAGCAGCCCGGACCGGGGGACAGGGGAATACGAGCAGTTCTTC
CASSPDRGTGEYEQFF
>TRBD2|TRBJ2-7|few|TRBV27
TGTGCCAGCAGTTGGGGGGGCGAGCAGTACTTC
CASSWGGEQYF
>.|TRBJ2-1|many|TRBV4-3
TGCGCCAGCAGCCAAGACGAGGGACCAGAGAATGAGCAGTTCTTC
CASSQDEGPENEQFF
>.|TRBJ2-1|.|TRBV5-5
TGTGCCAGCAGCTTCGGGGTATCCTACAATGAGCAGTTCTTC
CASSFGVSYNEQFF
>TRBD1|TRBJ2-3|many|TRBV28
TGTGCCAGCAGTACAGGGACAGGAGAGTGGTATTTT
CASSTGTGEWYF
>.|TRBJ1-6|.|TRBV2
TGTGCCAGCACTTACGGCGGGAGCTCCTATAATTCACCCCTCCACTTT
CASTYGGSSYNSPLHF
>.|TRBJ2-1|many|TRBV11-2
TGTGCCAGCAGCTCGGTGGGGGCGTCCTACAATGAGCAGTTCTTC
CASSSVGASYNEQFF
>.|TRBJ2-3|medium-sized|TRBV7-2
TGTGCCAGCAGCTTAGCGGGGTCTAGCACAGATACGCAGTATTTT
CASSLAGSSTDTQYF
>.|TRBJ1-5|many|TRBV12-3/TRBV12-4
TGTGCCAGCAGTTTGGATAGCAATCAGCCCCAGCATTTT
CASSLDSNQPQHF
>TRBD2|TRBJ2-7|many|TRBV20-1
TGCAGTGCACCCGGACTAGCGGGATACGAGCAGTACTTC
CSAPGLAGYEQYF
>.|TRBJ2-7|many|TRBV12-3/TRBV12-4
TGTGCCAGCAGTTTGGACCTAACGCCCTACGAGCAGTACTTC
CASSLDLTPYEQYF
>TRBD1|TRBJ2-5|medium-sized|TRBV7-2
TGTGCCAGCAGTCCCGACAGGGGGTTGGAGACCCAGTACTTC
CASSPDRGLETQYF
>.|TRBJ2-5|many|TRBV5-1
TGCGCCAGCAGCTGGGGTCTGGAGACCCAGTACTTC
CASSWGLETQYF
>.|TRBJ2-3|many|TRBV27
TGTGCCAGCAGTTTCCGGGGCCGGGGAGATACGCAGTATTTT
CASSFRGRGDTQYF
>TRBD1|TRBJ1-1|many|TRBV7-3
TGTGCCAGCAGCTTCGACAGGGACACTGAAGCTTTCTTT
CASSFDRDTEAFF
>.|TRBJ2-5|.|TRBV5-4
TGTGCCAGCAGCTTTGAGGGTATCTCCCTGGGAGAGACCCAGTACTTC
CASSFEGISLGETQYF
>.|TRBJ1-2|medium-sized|TRBV30
TGTGCCTGGAGCCAGGACGGGATCCGCGGCTACACCTTC
CAWSQDGIRGYTF
>TRBD1|TRBJ1-1|.|TRBV5-1
TGCGCCAGCAGCCGTACAGGGGTTAGGGACACTGAAGCTTTCTTT
CASSRTGVRDTEAFF
>.|TRBJ2-6|many|TRBV4-2
TGTGCCAGCAGCCAAAACTGGGCTGGGGCCAACGTCCTGACTTTC
CASSQNWAGANVLTF
>.|TRBJ1-2|many|TRBV19
TGTGCCAGTAGTATTTTTCGACAGCCTCCCTATGGCTACACCTTC
CASSIFRQPPYGYTF
>TRBD1|TRBJ2-7|.|TRBV18
TGTGCCAGCTCACCTCGGGACAGCTACGAGCAGTACTTC
CASSPRDSYEQYF
>TRBD2|TRBJ2-1|many|TRBV6-2/TRBV6-3
TGTGCCAGCAGTTACGCTAGCGGGGTGCCAAATGAGCAGTTCTTC
CASSYASGVPNEQFF
>.|TRBJ2-7|.|TRBV6-6
TGTGCCAGCAGCTTGGTGGGGACTTCCGGCGAGCAGTACTTC
CASSLVGTSGEQYF
>TRBD2|TRBJ2-1|medium-sized|TRBV20-1
TGCAGTGCTAGAGATCCGGCGGGGAGGGCGAGCTACAATGAGCAGTTCTTC
CSARDPAGRASYNEQFF
>.|TRBJ1-6|many|TRBV20-1
TGCAGTGTGACGGGCAGGGAACCCTATAATTCACCCCTCCACTTT
CSVTGREPYNSPLHF
>TRBD1|TRBJ1-2|.|TRBV30
TGTGCCTGGGTGCGGGACAGCCGATTATTGAACTATGGCTACACCTTC
CAWVRDSRLLNYGYTF
>.|TRBJ1-2|medium-sized|TRBV12-3/TRBV12-4
TGTGCCAGCAGTTATGCGGGGGACGACTACTATGGCTACACCTTC
CASSYAGDDYYGYTF
>.|TRBJ2-5|many|TRBV7-2
TGTGCCAGCAGCTTAGAGCTCACCGGGAAGACCCAGTACTTC
CASSLELTGKTQYF
>.|TRBJ1-2|many|TRBV9
TGTGCCAGCAGCGCCGGGGACTTTGGCTACACCTTC
CASSAGDFGYTF
>.|TRBJ2-7|.|TRBV27
TGTGCCAGCAGTTTAATTAGGAGCTCCTACGAGCAGTACTTC
CASSLIRSSYEQYF
>.|TRBJ2-1|many|TRBV5-1
TGCGCCAGCAGCTTGGTCTATGGGAGTGGCTACAATGAGCAGTTCTTC
CASSLVYGSGYNEQFF
>TRBD2|TRBJ2-7|once|TRBV20-1
TGCAGCGGAAGACTAGCGGGAAGCTCCTACGAGCAGTACTTC
CSGRLAGSSYEQYF
>.|TRBJ2-3|many|TRBV10-2
TGCGCCAGCAGTGAGCCCAAGGACGGCACAGATACGCAGTATTTT
CASSEPKDGTDTQYF
>.|TRBJ2-5|many|TRBV15
TGTGCCACCAAGGAGAACGTTGGAGAGACCCAGTACTTC
CATKENVGETQYF
>TRBD2|TRBJ2-1|many|TRBV5-6
TGTGCCAGCAGCAGGAGGGGTCTAGCGGGAGCATGGAGCTCCTACAATGAGCAGTTCTTC
CASSRRGLAGAWSSYNEQFF
>.|TRBJ2-7|few|TRBV6-2/TRBV6-3
TGTGCCAGCAGGCCGAGGGACAATTACTACGAGCAGTACTTC
CASRPRDNYYEQYF
>TRBD1|TRBJ2-7|.|TRBV4-3
TGCGCCAGCAGCCAAGATTGCTGCGGGACAGGCCCCTACGAGCAGTACTTC
CASSQDCCGTGPYEQYF